This TCR beta chain was profiled in a study of blood T cell repertoires in COVID-19. The wider study: From T cells, B-cell-depleted T cells, or PBMCs came the material, which was cDNA or gDNA.

Someone with COVID-19 had been met by exposed participants within 2 weeks before study entry. The CDR3 has 14 amino acids. V lost 5 bases, J lost 4 bases, and 6 bases stayed unmatched. Germline V CDR1 and CDR2: PRHDT, FYEKMQ (reference sequence). TCRdb keeps only in-frame clones here, not all; method: immunoSEQ multiplex PCR. The repertoire has 150,000 or so clones, over 70% of them found once; the top ten carry approximately 5.3%. This clone occurred a few times. This TCR derives from a man in his 70s who had been exposed to COVID-19. The J gene is TRBJ2-5, the V gene TRBV13, with 8 bases lining up with TRBD2. Sequencing input: PBMCs or T cells enriched from blood (not recorded which). The CDR3 spells CASSPSGGGETQYF. For the CDR3, the DNA is TGTGCCAGCAGCCCCAGCGGGGGAGGAGAGACCCAGTACTTC.